This is a list of T cell receptor beta chains from one sample in a study of blood T cell repertoires in COVID-19. Data came from immunoSEQ multiplex PCR; TCRdb stores just in-frame clones and leaves some out. The profile shows under 300,000 clones, 70% to 90% of them singletons. What was sequenced was peripheral blood. Every receptor here comes from a woman aged 40 to 55 who had recovered from COVID-19. Both conserved end residues are part of each CDR3.

v_gene	CDR3aa
TRBV6-5	CASSLQQGETQYF
TRBV10-3	CATRTGSDQPQHF
TRBV6-5	CASTGANYGYTF
TRBV6-6	CASSYSTGSYNEQFF
TRBV27	CASLGGRRKLFF
TRBV19	CASSFPGDSSLNTEAFF
TRBV6-2/TRBV6-3	CASSYRGGAQETQYF
TRBV6-5	CASRTPPDRAEAFF
TRBV7-6	CASSLAQGQGAEAFF
TRBV7-3	CASSLNRPTNTGELFF
TRBV7-2	CASSFRETGELFF
TRBV18	CASSPPGTGPNQPQHF
TRBV9	CASSAGGAPGYGYTF
TRBV7-9	CASSPRAGGGADTQYF
TRBV30	CAWSRGQGNSPLHF
TRBV13	CASRLTGPGANVLTF
TRBV6-2/TRBV6-3	CASSWGVRAPLREGYNEQFF
TRBV5-4	CASSLPLSGANVLTF
TRBV6-5	CASSYAGAGNEQFF
TRBV19	CASSTQDRDVQIEYF
TRBV5-1	CASSLSGTGSSGANVLTF
TRBV7-9	CASSPPTGGIDTQYF
TRBV5-4	CASSRGAGNEQFF